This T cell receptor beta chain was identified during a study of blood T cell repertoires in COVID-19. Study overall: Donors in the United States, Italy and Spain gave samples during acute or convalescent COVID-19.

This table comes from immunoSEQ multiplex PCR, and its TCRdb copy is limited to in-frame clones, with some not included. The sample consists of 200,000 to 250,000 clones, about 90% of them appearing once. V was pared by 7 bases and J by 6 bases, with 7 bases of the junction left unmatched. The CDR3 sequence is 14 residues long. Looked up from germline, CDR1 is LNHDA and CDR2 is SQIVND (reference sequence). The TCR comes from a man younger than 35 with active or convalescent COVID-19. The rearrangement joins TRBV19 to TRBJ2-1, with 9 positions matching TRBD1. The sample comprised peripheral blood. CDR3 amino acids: CASMGQGHSNEQFF. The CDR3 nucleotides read TGTGCCAGTATGGGACAGGGACACTCCAATGAGCAGTTCTTC.